This record looks at one T cell receptor (beta chain) sequence and its context. What it recognizes is unknown. At one of its ends the junction is not consistent with the germline gene, which may arise from a read error. No treatment had been given to any patient before thyroid surgery. The CDR3 runs 17 residues. CDR1 DFQATT and CDR2 SNEGSKA come from the germline V gene (reference sequence). These data originate in a study of metastatic and nonmetastatic thyroid tumors. In the study overall: Malignant and benign thyroid patients had repertoires compared in peripheral blood and tumor or nodule tissue. Study results and limitations: In both blood and tumor samples, TCR beta diversity was reported significantly higher for malignant than benign nodules.

Per the authors' pipeline: A papillary thyroid cancer distant-metastasis classifier was built from CDR3 differences across clinicopathological groups. TCRdb re-analyzed the PCR reads through MiXCR. TCRdb assigned the V and J calls; the authors' analysis was not used. The sample lists 3,900 or so clones, under 45% seen once, with less than 60% in the top ten. The gene calls are TRBV20-1 and TRBJ2-2; 9 nucleotides align to TRBD2. This TCR was recovered from a male donor with papillary thyroid cancer or a benign thyroid nodule (not recorded which). Some clones in this sample may be carry-over from other donors' samples. Sequenced: adjacent normal tissue. The CDR3 bases are TGCAGTGCTATAGTTGGCCTAGCGGGAATTAACACCTGGGAGCTGTTTTTT. This encodes CSAIVGLAGINTWELFF.